Shown below are 23 T cell receptor beta chains from a single sample sequenced in a study of blood T cell repertoires in COVID-19. The repertoire was sequenced with immunoSEQ multiplex PCR; TCRdb's copy has only in-frame clones and lacks some. The sample holds 200,000 to 250,000 clones, about 90% seen once. The sample consisted of PBMCs or T cells enriched from blood (not recorded which). The source of these receptors is a man aged 30 to 45 who had recovered from COVID-19.

Only one count was recorded for this clone. The rearrangement joins TRBV5-1 to TRBJ2-3; D is possibly TRBD2 (5 bases). The CDR3 is 14 amino acids. Trimming stripped 4 bases from V and 3 bases from J, with 12 bases between. Per the germline V gene, CDR1 is SGHRS and CDR2 is YFSETQ. Here the CDR3 DNA reads TGCGCCAGCAGCCCAACTCCGGGGACAGATACGCAGTATTTT. Translating gives CASSPTPGTDTQYF.

The chain uses TRBV5-5 and TRBJ1-5, with TRBD1 matching over 8 bases. V trimming: 1 base; J trimming: 3 bases; junction bases outside the gene matches: 3. The CDR3 runs to 15 residues. Germline-derived CDR1 and CDR2 are SGHKS and YYEKEE (reference sequence). Written as DNA, the CDR3 is TGTGCCAGCAGCTTGAACAGGGGGGACAATCAGCCCCAGCATTTT. Its protein product is CASSLNRGDNQPQHF. Looking up the rest from reference TRBV5-5 and TRBJ1-5 gives the full variable domain: DAGVTQSPTHLIKTRGQQVTLRCSPISGHKSVSWYQQVLGQGPQFIFQYYEKEERGRGNFPDRFSARQFPNYSSELNVNALLLGDSALYLCASSLNRGDNQPQHFGDGTRLSIL.

The table lists this clone with a count of one. The CDR3 is CASSETVAGGLEETQYF. The CDR3 DNA is TGCGCCAGCAGTGAGACCGTAGCGGGAGGGCTAGAAGAGACCCAGTACTTC. This rearrangement joins TRBV10-2 to TRBJ2-5; 11 positions match TRBD2. Germline V gives CDR1 WSHSY, CDR2 SAAADI. The CDR3 covers 17 residues. V shed 2 bases and J 3 bases; nucleotides not matched to a gene: 8.

The genes are TRBV4-2 and TRBJ1-5, with TRBD1 as a possible D gene (5 bases). Germline CDR1 and CDR2: LGHNA and YNFKEQ. Deletions cut 1 base from V and 4 bases from J, with 20 bases between. CDR3 length: 18 residues. CDR3 in amino acids: CASSQGGVGAGPNQPQHF. For the CDR3, the DNA is TGTGCCAGCAGCCAAGGAGGTGTAGGGGCAGGCCCGAATCAGCCCCAGCATTTT.

The rearrangement joins TRBV28 to TRBJ1-2, with TRBD1 matching over 8 bases. This CDR3 is built from 13 residues. With V trimmed by 5 bases and J by 3 bases, 2 bases remained unmatched. The germline V gene encodes CDR1 MDHEN and CDR2 SYDVKM. The CDR3 region has the DNA TGTGCCAGCAGTCCGACAGGGGACTATGGCTACACCTTC. It specifies CASSPTGDYGYTF.

This clone was counted a few times. The genes are TRBV4-3 and TRBJ1-5; TRBD1 is a possible D gene (6 bases). The CDR3 is 16 amino acids. Germline CDR1 reads LGHNA; CDR2 reads YSLEER. Trimming left V 4 bases short and J 4 bases short, with 17 bases between. The CDR3 coding sequence is TGCGCCAGCAGCCCCCAGGTGGACAGTAATAATCAGCCCCAGCATTTT. It yields the protein CASSPQVDSNNQPQHF.

The chain combines TRBV27 with TRBJ1-1, with a possible D match to TRBD1 (6 bases). There are 16 residues in the CDR3. Trimming left V 3 bases short and J 1 base short, with 15 bases between. The germline V gene has CDR1 MNHEY and CDR2 SMNVEV (reference sequence). The CDR3 DNA sequence: TGTGCCAGCAGTTTTACAGGGACAATCAAGAACACTGAAGCTTTCTTT. It yields the protein CASSFTGTIKNTEAFF.

V gene TRBV19 combines with J gene TRBJ2-5, with a possible D match to TRBD1 (6 bases). CDR3 size: 14 residues. V was clipped by 5 bases and J by 4 bases, with 14 bases between them. The germline CDR1 and CDR2 sequences are LNHDA and SQIVND (reference sequence). In nucleotides, the CDR3 is TGTGCCAGTAGTCCGAGAGTAGGGGGAGAGACCCAGTACTTC. It translates to CASSPRVGGETQYF.

J is TRBJ1-1 and V is TRBV12-5; 9 positions match TRBD1. Losses at the gene ends were 6 bases for V and 6 bases for J; bases not matched to a gene: 8. Germline CDR1 LGHNT, CDR2 FRNRAP. This CDR3 comprises 14 residues. CDR3 bases: TGTGCTAGTGGAGTACAGGGGGCGAGACCTGAAGCTTTCTTT. This sequence encodes CASGVQGARPEAFF.

The chain links TRBV11-2 to TRBJ2-3; 9 bases match TRBD2. CDR1 and CDR2 from the germline V gene are SGHAT and FQNNGV. The trim removed 3 bases at V and 4 bases at J, leaving 11 bases unmatched. This CDR3 is 17 amino acids long. DNA of the CDR3: TGTGCCAGCAGCTTTGCGGCGGGGGGGCAGTATGCAGATACGCAGTATTTT. It is translated as CASSFAAGGQYADTQYF.

CDR3 DNA: TGTGCCAGCAGCCCGCCGGGACTAGCGGGGGGAGATACGCAGTATTTT. Its protein product is CASSPPGLAGGDTQYF. The chain combines TRBV3-1 (or the pseudogene TRBV3-2) with TRBJ2-3; 15 nucleotides align to TRBD2. This CDR3 spans 16 amino acids. Germline V gene sequence: CDR1 LGHDT, CDR2 YNNKEL (reference sequence). The junction had 4 bases not matched to a gene; V was cut back by 4 bases and J by 5 bases.

The rearrangement uses TRBV28 and TRBJ1-2; D unresolved. Trimming removed 2 bases from V and 8 bases from J, with 9 bases in between. This CDR3 contains 12 residues. Germline V gives CDR1 MDHEN, CDR2 SYDVKM. The CDR3 nucleotides are TGTGCCAGCAGTTTAGGCAGGAAAGGCTACACCTTC. The encoded protein is CASSLGRKGYTF.

The chain has TRBV19 and TRBJ1-2, with TRBD1 identical over 9 bases. The junction had 8 bases not matched to a gene; V was cut back by 5 bases and J by 7 bases. Germline V CDR1 and CDR2: LNHDA, SQIVND (reference sequence). The CDR3 length is 14 residues. The CDR3 DNA sequence: TGTGCCAGTAGTCACCGGGACAGGGTTGGTGGCTACACCTTC. Encoded protein: CASSHRDRVGGYTF. Combining the CDR3 with reference TRBV19 and TRBJ1-2 gives the whole variable domain DGGITQSPKYLFRKEGQNVTLSCEQNLNHDAMYWYRQDPGQGLRLIYYSQIVNDFQKGDIAEGYSVSREKKESFPLTVTSAQKNPTAFYLCASSHRDRVGGYTFGSGTRLTVV.

This clone appeared once. The chain carries TRBV30 and TRBJ1-5, with no clear D. The V end lost 6 bases, the J end lost 4 bases, and 13 bases lay between the germline ends. The germline V gene has CDR1 GTSNPN and CDR2 SVGIG (reference sequence). This CDR3 region has 13 residues. The CDR3 sequence is CACENGGNQPQHF. Written as DNA, the CDR3 is TGTGCCTGTGAAAATGGAGGGAATCAGCCCCAGCATTTT. The full variable domain, with the rest looked up from reference TRBV30 and TRBJ1-5, is SQTIHQWPATLVQPVGSPLSLECTVEGTSNPNLYWYRQAAGRGLQLLFYSVGIGQISSEVPQNLSASRPQDRQFILSSKKLLLSDSGFYLCACENGGNQPQHFGDGTRLSIL.

The rearrangement links TRBV12-5 to TRBJ1-1; unclear D gene. This CDR3 region has 13 residues. Trimming stripped 6 bases from V and 10 bases from J, with 18 bases between. Germline V CDR1 and CDR2: LGHNT, FRNRAP. The CDR3 is CASGPIRTTGAFF. CDR3 sequence (DNA): TGTGCTAGTGGACCGATTAGGACTACGGGAGCTTTCTTT.

V usage is TRBV7-3 and J usage is TRBJ2-5; no reliable D call. This CDR3 is built from 13 residues. V was clipped by 5 bases and J by 5 bases, with 12 bases between them. CDR1 and CDR2 (germline): SGHTA, FQGTGA. The CDR3 protein is CASSPRLGETQYF. The CDR3 DNA follows: TGTGCCAGCAGCCCGCGACTTGGGGAGACCCAGTACTTC.

The CDR3 DNA follows: TGTGCCAGCAGTTTCTCCCGGCAGGGGTACGAGCAGTACTTC. Translated: CASSFSRQGYEQYF. The rearrangement uses TRBV27 and TRBJ2-7; a possible D gene is TRBD1 (6 bases). V was clipped by 3 bases and J by 4 bases, with 13 bases between them. CDR3 length: 14 residues. Germline-derived CDR1 and CDR2 are MNHEY and SMNVEV (reference sequence).

In its sample, this clone was seen a few times. The V call is TRBV5-4, the J call TRBJ1-2, with 10 positions matching TRBD1. The ends lost 0 bases at V and 7 bases at J; junction bases unmatched: 6. CDR1 and CDR2 (germline): SGHNT, YYREEE (reference sequence). This CDR3 contains 15 residues. The CDR3 reads CASSLGDRGFGGYTF. The CDR3 bases are TGTGCCAGCAGCTTGGGGGACAGGGGATTCGGTGGCTACACCTTC.

The V gene is TRBV4-1, the J gene TRBJ1-1; TRBD1 agrees at 10 bases. Per germline, CDR1 MGHRA and CDR2 YSYEKL. After removal of 5 bases from V and 5 bases from J, the junction contained 5 bases not matched to a gene. The CDR3 runs 14 residues. Here the CDR3 reads CASSYDRGRTEAFF. DNA of the CDR3: TGCGCCAGCAGCTACGACAGGGGGCGTACTGAAGCTTTCTTT.

V gene TRBV3-1 (or the pseudogene TRBV3-2) combines with J gene TRBJ2-7, with 9 positions matching TRBD1. CDR3 length equals 14 residues. Germline-derived CDR1 and CDR2 are LGHDT and YNNKEL (reference sequence). Unmatched junction bases numbered 5, after V lost 4 bases and J lost 4 bases. CDR3 DNA: TGTGCCAGCAGCCCCGGGACAGGGAGGTACGAGCAGTACTTC. It translates to CASSPGTGRYEQYF.

The chain's CDR3 is CASSPSLAGGTDTQYF. DNA for the CDR3: TGTGCCAGCAGCCCTTCCCTGGCGGGGGGCACAGATACGCAGTATTTT. The rearrangement uses TRBV7-2 and TRBJ2-3; 7 bases are shared with TRBD2. The CDR3 runs 16 residues. The V and J ends lost 5 bases and 1 base, in that order; junction bases with no gene match: 9. CDR1 and CDR2 (germline): SGHTA, FQGNSA.

The chain has TRBV5-1 and TRBJ2-7; maybe TRBD2 (6 bases). Germline loops: CDR1 SGHRS, CDR2 YFSETQ. Trimming took off 4 bases at V and 5 bases at J, with 31 bases between the two ends. The CDR3 consists of 19 residues. CDR3 region: CASSKDRGLGFRAPDEQYF. The CDR3 DNA sequence: TGCGCCAGCAGCAAAGACCGGGGACTCGGATTTCGTGCCCCAGACGAGCAGTACTTC.

The V gene is TRBV2, the J gene TRBJ1-3; weak D call: TRBD1 (5 bases). Germline CDR1 and CDR2: SNHLY and FYNNEI. This CDR3 comprises 14 residues. V gave up 6 bases and J gave up 4 bases, with 13 bases separating them. The CDR3 here is CASRVQGAGNTIYF. CDR3 nucleotides: TGTGCCAGCAGAGTTCAGGGTGCAGGAAACACCATATATTTT.